These 9 T cell receptor beta chains originate from one sample sequenced in a study of blood T cell repertoires in COVID-19. Using immunoSEQ multiplex PCR, the repertoire was profiled, and TCRdb retains in-frame clones only, with some absent. The data show 150,000 to 200,000 clones, about 80% seen once. Material: peripheral blood. The source of these receptors is a human donor with acute or convalescent COVID-19. The donor label of this sample is uncertain.

The rearrangement uses TRBV4-2 and TRBJ2-2, with a weak D call TRBD1 (6 bases). The CDR3 length is 17 residues. The germline CDR1 and CDR2 sequences are LGHNA and YNFKEQ. V gave up 1 base and J gave up 3 bases, with 15 bases separating them. CDR3 region: CASSQGAQGQYTGELFF. CDR3 sequence (DNA): TGTGCCAGCAGCCAAGGGGCCCAGGGACAATACACCGGGGAGCTGTTTTTT.

The chain employs TRBV2 and TRBJ2-7; 15 positions agree with TRBD2. With 8 bases clipped from V and 12 bases from J, the junction kept 14 bases outside the gene matches. The germline V gene encodes CDR1 SNHLY and CDR2 FYNNEI. The CDR3 consists of 15 residues. CDR3 sequence reads: CASYSGTSGRKGGYF. The CDR3 DNA reads TGTGCCAGCTACTCCGGGACTAGCGGGAGGAAGGGGGGGTACTTC.

On this clone itself: Other DNA sequences within the sample encode an identical CDR3. The chain carries TRBV30 and TRBJ2-5, with TRBD2 identical over 12 bases. With 0 bases clipped from V and 4 bases from J, the junction kept 3 bases outside the gene matches. The V gene's germline CDR1 is GTSNPN and CDR2 SVGIG (reference sequence). The CDR3 totals 15 residues. The CDR3 loop reads CAWSVPSGGVETQYF. The CDR3 nucleotides are TGTGCCTGGAGTGTACCTAGCGGGGGGGTAGAGACCCAGTACTTC.

The chain combines TRBV27 with TRBJ1-6; D perhaps matches TRBD1 (5 bases). The CDR3 has 16 amino acids. CDR1 and CDR2 from the germline V gene are MNHEY and SMNVEV (reference sequence). Trimming took 6 bases from V and 0 from J, leaving 12 bases between them. CDR3 residues: CASSARQSSYNSPLHF. DNA of the CDR3: TGTGCCAGCAGCGCCCGACAGAGCTCCTATAATTCACCCCTCCACTTT.

The chain employs TRBV6-5 and TRBJ2-1; 11 bases map to TRBD2. CDR1 MNHEY and CDR2 SVGAGI come from the germline V gene. The CDR3 runs 14 residues. Trimming removed 6 bases from V and 8 bases from J; junction bases left unmatched: 6. CDR3 sequence reads: CASRTSGELHEQFF. The CDR3, as DNA: TGTGCCAGCAGGACTAGCGGGGAGCTGCATGAGCAGTTCTTC.

V is TRBV2 and J is TRBJ2-2; 7 nucleotides align to TRBD1. J was trimmed by 0 bases and V by 6 bases; bases with no gene match: 4. The length of the CDR3 is 15 residues. Germline V gene lookup returns CDR1 SNHLY and CDR2 FYNNEI. This chain's CDR3 is CASRRGGANTGELFF. In DNA form, the CDR3 reads TGTGCCAGCAGAAGAGGGGGCGCGAACACCGGGGAGCTGTTTTTT.

The gene calls are TRBV3-1 (or the pseudogene TRBV3-2) and TRBJ1-5, with D hard to call. Trimming took off 0 bases at V and 0 bases at J, with 6 bases between the two ends. Germline V gene sequence: CDR1 LGHDT, CDR2 YNNKEL (reference sequence). This CDR3 spans 15 amino acids. The CDR3 reads CASSQDQNSNQPQHF. The DNA of the CDR3 is TGTGCCAGCAGCCAAGATCAGAATAGCAATCAGCCCCAGCATTTT.

The chain has TRBV19 and TRBJ2-2; D uncertain. Per germline, CDR1 LNHDA and CDR2 SQIVND (reference sequence). Between the trimmed V and J ends, which lost 6 bases and 5 bases, there was a span of 10 bases. This CDR3 region has 13 residues. CDR3 residues: CASRALLTGELFF. As DNA, the CDR3 is TGTGCCAGTAGGGCACTATTGACCGGGGAGCTGTTTTTT.

This clone showed up just a few times. The rearrangement uses TRBV9 and TRBJ2-5; D gene unclear. Trimming shortened V by 0 bases and J by 4 bases, and 7 bases separated the two germline ends. The CDR3 length is 13 residues. The germline CDR1 and CDR2 sequences are SGDLS and YYNGEE. The DNA for the CDR3 is TGTGCCAGCAGCGTAGGAGCTTTAGAGACCCAGTACTTC. Amino acid sequence: CASSVGALETQYF.